The 31 T cell receptor beta chains in this list originate from one sample, sequenced in a study of T cells after yellow fever vaccination. TCRdb fed the 5' RACE reads into MiXCR, producing one record per CDR3 protein. This sample has around 320,000 distinct CDR3 sequences; approximately 4.3% occur once, and the top ten carry approximately 20%. The sequences come from PBMCs, collected 15 days after the yellow fever booster vaccination. The source is a man aged 18-30 years who received the YFV17D yellow fever vaccine.

This clonotype occurred a few times. CDR3 DNA: TGTGCCAGCCGCCCAAGGGGCAACGCGAACACTGAAGCTTTCTTT. This encodes CASRPRGNANTEAFF. The chain joins TRBV19 to TRBJ1-1; D possibly corresponds to TRBD1 (5 bases). Germline lookup yields CDR1 LNHDA and CDR2 SQIVND (reference sequence). There are 15 residues in the CDR3. Trimming shortened V by 9 bases and J by 1 base, and 18 bases separated the two germline ends.

V gene TRBV29-1 combines with J gene TRBJ1-2; 11 bases agree with TRBD1. The V gene's germline CDR1 is SQVTM and CDR2 ANQGSEA. V dropped 7 bases and J dropped 4; count of bases not matched to a gene: 2. This CDR3 contains 12 residues. The CDR3 DNA is TGCAGCGCGGGGACAGGGGGCTATGGCTACACCTTC. Its translation is CSAGTGGYGYTF.

The V and J genes are TRBV5-1 and TRBJ1-5, with D unclear. The germline V gene encodes CDR1 SGHRS and CDR2 YFSETQ. V lost 5 bases and J 1 base, leaving 7 bases between the germline ends. CDR3 length: 13 amino acids. CDR3 amino acids: CASSIDSNQPQHF. The CDR3 region has the DNA TGCGCCAGCAGTATAGACAGCAATCAGCCCCAGCATTTT.

In its sample, this clonotype was seen many times. The rearrangement uses TRBV3-1 and TRBJ2-3, with D possibly TRBD2 on 6 matching bases. V was pared by 0 bases and J by 2 bases, with 15 bases between. Germline V gene sequence: CDR1 LGHDT, CDR2 YNNKEL (reference sequence). There are 17 residues in the CDR3. CDR3 in DNA: TGTGCCAGCAGCCAAGATGGAACTAGCAGGGTCACAGATACGCAGTATTTT. Amino acid sequence: CASSQDGTSRVTDTQYF.

The V call is TRBV12-3 or TRBV12-4, the J call TRBJ2-1; TRBD1 matches at 10 bases. The CDR3 runs 19 residues. J gave up 7 bases and V 4 bases, and 19 bases lay outside the gene matches. The CDR3 loop reads CASSSRDRGLNRGLNEQFF. In DNA, the CDR3 is TGTGCCAGCAGTTCCCGGGACAGGGGCTTAAATCGGGGCTTAAATGAGCAGTTCTTC.

This clonotype occurred many times. The chain recombines TRBV7-9 with TRBJ1-3; no clear D gene. The V gene's germline CDR1 is SEHNR and CDR2 FQNEAQ (reference sequence). The germline V and J ends were trimmed by 5 bases and 1 base, with 9 bases remaining between them. The CDR3 runs to 14 residues. CDR3 sequence reads: CASSPMGSGNTIYF. The DNA of the CDR3 is TGTGCCAGCAGCCCGATGGGGTCTGGAAACACCATATATTTT.

This clonotype was detected many times. V and J are TRBV27 and TRBJ2-7; D possibly corresponds to TRBD1 (5 bases). The CDR3 totals 14 residues. CDR1 MNHEY and CDR2 SMNVEV come from the germline V gene (reference sequence). V was trimmed by 4 bases and J by 2 bases, leaving 12 bases between them. The CDR3 loop reads CASSSFGHPYEQYV. The DNA for the CDR3 is TGTGCCAGCAGTTCGTTCGGACACCCCTACGAGCAGTACGTC.

In this sample, this clonotype turned up a few times. The chain couples TRBV7-9 to TRBJ1-1; possible D gene TRBD1, 5 bases. The V gene lost 7 bases and the J gene lost 6 bases, with 15 bases spanning the gap. CDR1 is SEHNR and CDR2 is FQNEAQ in the germline V gene (reference sequence). The CDR3 totals 13 residues. The CDR3 sequence is CASTRDGHPEAFF. The CDR3, as DNA: TGTGCCAGCACCCGGGACGGGCACCCTGAAGCTTTCTTT.

The rearrangement uses TRBV3-1 and TRBJ2-7, with D maybe TRBD2 (6 bases). Deletions cut 1 base from V and 0 bases from J, with 10 bases between. The length of the CDR3 is 15 residues. Germline CDR1 and CDR2: LGHDT and YNNKEL (reference sequence). For the CDR3, the DNA is TGTGCCAGCAGCCAAGGGGGGGTCGGCTCCTACGAGCAGTACTTC. This translates into CASSQGGVGSYEQYF.

This clonotype was counted a few times. The chain links TRBV6-2 or TRBV6-3 to TRBJ2-5; D unclear. V was clipped by 2 bases and J by 5 bases, with 6 bases between them. Per the germline V gene, CDR1 is MNHEY and CDR2 is SVGEGT. This CDR3 comprises 12 residues. Here the CDR3 reads CASSYETETQYF. CDR3 DNA sequence: TGTGCCAGCAGTTACGAGACGGAGACCCAGTACTTC.

This clonotype was found a few times. The chain links TRBV5-1 to TRBJ1-2; 9 bases map to TRBD1. The CDR3 loop spans 15 amino acids. J was trimmed by 4 bases and V by 0 bases; bases with no gene match: 4. Germline V CDR1 and CDR2: SGHRS, YFSETQ. The CDR3 reads CASSLAGQGSYGYTF. The CDR3 region has the DNA TGCGCCAGCAGCTTGGCGGGACAGGGAAGCTATGGCTACACCTTC.

V is TRBV4-1 and J is TRBJ1-1, with unresolved D. The V gene lost 1 base and the J gene lost 0 bases, with 18 bases spanning the gap. The CDR3 sequence is 18 residues long. Germline V CDR1 and CDR2: MGHRA, YSYEKL. Written as DNA, the CDR3 is TGCGCCAGCAGCCAAGTGGGGTTAGGGATCGAGGTGAACACTGAAGCTTTCTTT. Protein: CASSQVGLGIEVNTEAFF.

This clonotype turned up a few times. The J gene is TRBJ1-2, the V gene TRBV20-1, with D tentatively TRBD1 (6 bases). Germline CDR1 DFQATT, CDR2 SNEGSKA (reference sequence). Trimming stripped 5 bases from V and 2 bases from J, with 15 bases between. The CDR3 loop spans 14 amino acids. CDR3 in DNA: TGCAGTGCTTGGGGGGCCTCTCTCAACTATGGCTACACCTTC. Translation gives CSAWGASLNYGYTF.

The chain is built from TRBV5-4 and TRBJ2-1; D unresolved. Germline lookup yields CDR1 SGHNT and CDR2 YYREEE (reference sequence). V was shortened by 4 bases and J by 10 bases, with 18 bases between the two germline ends. The CDR3 sequence is 14 residues long. For the CDR3, the DNA is TGTGCCAGCAGCCCCTACCCCGGTGTCAGGGAGCAGTTCTTC. Protein product: CASSPYPGVREQFF.

In this sample, this clonotype turned up many times. This chain connects TRBV20-1 to TRBJ1-5, with D uncertain. The CDR3 runs to 13 residues. The V and J ends lost 3 bases and 8 bases respectively, with 14 bases between them. CDR1 DFQATT and CDR2 SNEGSKA come from the germline V gene (reference sequence). CDR3: CSASSRPEEPQHF. As DNA, the CDR3 is TGCAGTGCTAGTTCTAGACCCGAAGAGCCCCAGCATTTT.

This clonotype is medium-sized within its sample. This chain joins TRBV6-1 and TRBJ2-4; 10 positions match TRBD1. Germline V gene sequence: CDR1 MNHNS, CDR2 SASEGT. CDR3 length equals 14 residues. V shed 9 bases, J shed 7 bases, and the junction held 9 bases outside the gene matches. The CDR3 region is CASDRGLLGNIQYF. The DNA of the CDR3 is TGTGCCAGTGACAGGGGGCTCCTAGGGAACATTCAGTACTTC.

The chain is built from TRBV11-2 and TRBJ2-2; weak D call: TRBD2 (5 bases). V was pared by 0 bases and J by 6 bases, with 8 bases between. Germline V gene lookup returns CDR1 SGHAT and CDR2 FQNNGV. The CDR3 covers 14 residues. CDR3: CASSLELGAGELFF. CDR3 in DNA: TGTGCCAGCAGCTTAGAACTCGGGGCCGGGGAGCTGTTTTTT.

This clonotype was seen at least ten times. The chain joins TRBV12-3 or TRBV12-4 to TRBJ2-7; D is possibly TRBD1 (6 bases). Trimming took off 2 bases at V and 4 bases at J, with 9 bases between the two ends. The CDR3 runs to 13 residues. CDR3 amino acids: CASSLNRAYEQYF. CDR3 nucleotides: TGTGCCAGCAGTTTAAACAGGGCGTACGAGCAGTACTTC.

This clonotype was recorded at least ten times. The chain recombines TRBV4-1 with TRBJ2-1; TRBD1 or TRBD2 may be the D gene (5 bases each). This CDR3 is 13 amino acids long. V gave up 1 base and J gave up 10 bases, with 11 bases separating them. The V gene's germline CDR1 is MGHRA and CDR2 YSYEKL. The DNA for the CDR3 is TGCGCCAGCAGCCAAGTCATACGGGACGAGCAGTTCTTC. It codes for CASSQVIRDEQFF.

CDR3 sequence reads: CASSLKRVGQFF. The CDR3 DNA is TGTGCCAGCAGCTTAAAGAGAGTCGGGCAGTTCTTC. V is TRBV7-9 and J is TRBJ2-1; D is undetermined. CDR1 is SEHNR and CDR2 is FQNEAQ in the germline V gene (reference sequence). V was trimmed by 2 bases and J by 12 bases, leaving 11 bases between them. The CDR3 sequence is 12 residues long.

The chain is built from TRBV29-1 and TRBJ2-7; D ambiguous. The V end was cut by 4 bases, the J end by 3 bases, with 10 bases between. CDR1 and CDR2 (germline): SQVTM, ANQGSEA. The CDR3 is 12 residues long. The CDR3 region has the DNA TGCAGCGTTGTGAGTGAGCGCTACGAGCAGTACTTC. Translating it yields CSVVSERYEQYF.

The chain joins TRBV29-1 to TRBJ2-7, with a possible D match to TRBD1 (6 bases). This CDR3 is built from 13 residues. Germline V gene lookup returns CDR1 SQVTM and CDR2 ANQGSEA. V was clipped by 6 bases and J by 2 bases, with 14 bases between them. The CDR3 here is CSVRGHSPYEQYF. The CDR3, as DNA: TGCAGCGTCAGGGGACATAGTCCCTACGAGCAGTACTTC.

V gene TRBV5-1 combines with J gene TRBJ2-7; D gene uncertain. Germline V gene lookup returns CDR1 SGHRS and CDR2 YFSETQ. There are 16 residues in the CDR3. V lost 1 base, J lost 3 bases, and 17 bases lay in between. CDR3 region: CASSLQPGVQVYEQYF. As DNA, the CDR3 is TGCGCCAGCAGCTTGCAGCCGGGTGTCCAGGTCTACGAGCAGTACTTC.

V is TRBV27 and J is TRBJ1-3; a weak D match, TRBD1 (6 bases). The germline V gene encodes CDR1 MNHEY and CDR2 SMNVEV (reference sequence). The length of the CDR3 is 16 residues. Trimming left V 4 bases short and J 2 bases short, with 15 bases between. The CDR3 nucleotides read TGTGCCAGCAGTTCGGGCGGGACACCCGCTGGAAACACCATATATTTT. Translating it yields CASSSGGTPAGNTIYF.

V usage is TRBV7-2 and J usage is TRBJ2-7; D uncertain. CDR3 size: 14 residues. Germline assignment: CDR1 SGHTA and CDR2 FQGNSA. Deletions cut 4 bases from V and 2 bases from J, with 12 bases between. The CDR3 coding sequence is TGTGCCAGCAGCTCCTCGGCGGCCACCTACGAGCAGTACTTC. This sequence encodes CASSSSAATYEQYF.

At least ten counts were recorded for this clonotype. The chain combines TRBV5-1 with TRBJ2-2; maybe TRBD2 (5 bases). Looked up from germline, CDR1 is SGHRS and CDR2 is YFSETQ. Trimming removed 3 bases from V and 5 bases from J, with 11 bases in between. The CDR3 has 14 amino acids. Here the CDR3 DNA reads TGCGCCAGCAGCTCCTTCGGCGGGACCGGGGAGCTGTTTTTT. Residues: CASSSFGGTGELFF.

Note on this clonotype: Since a much larger clone is just one base distant, this may be a read error. The chain uses TRBV29-1 and TRBJ2-3; unclear D gene. Germline V CDR1 and CDR2: SQVTM, ANQGSEA. This CDR3 contains 9 residues. This CDR3 is CCVPDTQYF. DNA of the CDR3: TGCTGCGTCCCAGATACGCAGTATTTT.

The chain is built from TRBV5-1 and TRBJ2-2; 7 bases line up with TRBD1. V trimming: 2 bases; J trimming: 8 bases; junction bases outside the gene matches: 6. CDR1 is SGHRS and CDR2 is YFSETQ in the germline V gene. The CDR3 loop spans 14 amino acids. The CDR3 sequence: CASSFGTAAGELFF. CDR3 in DNA: TGCGCCAGCAGCTTTGGGACAGCGGCTGGGGAGCTGTTTTTT.

There are many counts of this clonotype. The chain recombines TRBV4-3 with TRBJ1-6, with D perhaps TRBD1 (6 bases). Germline loops: CDR1 LGHNA, CDR2 YSLEER. Trimming stripped 0 bases from V and 9 bases from J, with 9 bases between. The CDR3 runs 14 residues. CDR3 in DNA: TGCGCCAGCAGCCAAGAGACAGGACGTTCACCCCTCCACTTT. This gives the protein CASSQETGRSPLHF.

This clonotype has only a few counts. CDR3 in amino acids: CASSFYQGRAEAFF. The CDR3, as DNA: TGTGCCAGCAGCTTTTACCAGGGGCGGGCTGAAGCTTTCTTT. This chain links TRBV7-2 with TRBJ1-1; D is perhaps TRBD1 (6 bases). Germline V gene sequence: CDR1 SGHTA, CDR2 FQGNSA. The CDR3 loop spans 14 amino acids. The V gene lost 3 bases and the J gene lost 6 bases, with 14 bases spanning the gap.

In its sample, this clonotype was seen many times. The chain is built from TRBV27 and TRBJ2-5; D is perhaps TRBD1 or TRBD2 (6 bases each). The V gene's germline CDR1 is MNHEY and CDR2 SMNVEV (reference sequence). The V and J ends lost 4 bases and 7 bases respectively, with 19 bases between them. This CDR3 comprises 15 residues. CDR3 nucleotides: TGTGCCAGCAGTTCAATCCTGACTAGGGGGGTGACCCAGTACTTC. It yields the protein CASSSILTRGVTQYF.